This T cell receptor beta chain derives from a study of T cells in Graves' hyperthyroidism and ophthalmopathy. It was RNA transcripts that yielded the amplified TCR beta CDR3 regions. HTBI primers were used for first-round RT-PCR of the TCR CDR3. TCRdb processed the multiplex PCR reads anew with MiXCR; each CDR3 protein has one entry. The sample has around 270,000 distinct CDR3 sequences; roughly a fifth are singletons. Trimming cost V 2 bases and J 7 bases; bases outside gene matches: 11. The germline V gene encodes CDR1 DFQATT and CDR2 SNEGSKA (reference sequence). CDR3 length: 16 residues. This clonotype appeared a few times.

J is TRBJ2-1 and V is TRBV20-1; the match to TRBD2 covers 10 bases. The sequencing input was blood. This clonotype originated in a man aged 45-65 years with Graves' ophthalmopathy. This CDR3 is CSARNRAGLASNEQFF. As DNA, the CDR3 is TGCAGTGCTAGAAATCGGGCGGGACTAGCGAGTAATGAGCAGTTCTTC.